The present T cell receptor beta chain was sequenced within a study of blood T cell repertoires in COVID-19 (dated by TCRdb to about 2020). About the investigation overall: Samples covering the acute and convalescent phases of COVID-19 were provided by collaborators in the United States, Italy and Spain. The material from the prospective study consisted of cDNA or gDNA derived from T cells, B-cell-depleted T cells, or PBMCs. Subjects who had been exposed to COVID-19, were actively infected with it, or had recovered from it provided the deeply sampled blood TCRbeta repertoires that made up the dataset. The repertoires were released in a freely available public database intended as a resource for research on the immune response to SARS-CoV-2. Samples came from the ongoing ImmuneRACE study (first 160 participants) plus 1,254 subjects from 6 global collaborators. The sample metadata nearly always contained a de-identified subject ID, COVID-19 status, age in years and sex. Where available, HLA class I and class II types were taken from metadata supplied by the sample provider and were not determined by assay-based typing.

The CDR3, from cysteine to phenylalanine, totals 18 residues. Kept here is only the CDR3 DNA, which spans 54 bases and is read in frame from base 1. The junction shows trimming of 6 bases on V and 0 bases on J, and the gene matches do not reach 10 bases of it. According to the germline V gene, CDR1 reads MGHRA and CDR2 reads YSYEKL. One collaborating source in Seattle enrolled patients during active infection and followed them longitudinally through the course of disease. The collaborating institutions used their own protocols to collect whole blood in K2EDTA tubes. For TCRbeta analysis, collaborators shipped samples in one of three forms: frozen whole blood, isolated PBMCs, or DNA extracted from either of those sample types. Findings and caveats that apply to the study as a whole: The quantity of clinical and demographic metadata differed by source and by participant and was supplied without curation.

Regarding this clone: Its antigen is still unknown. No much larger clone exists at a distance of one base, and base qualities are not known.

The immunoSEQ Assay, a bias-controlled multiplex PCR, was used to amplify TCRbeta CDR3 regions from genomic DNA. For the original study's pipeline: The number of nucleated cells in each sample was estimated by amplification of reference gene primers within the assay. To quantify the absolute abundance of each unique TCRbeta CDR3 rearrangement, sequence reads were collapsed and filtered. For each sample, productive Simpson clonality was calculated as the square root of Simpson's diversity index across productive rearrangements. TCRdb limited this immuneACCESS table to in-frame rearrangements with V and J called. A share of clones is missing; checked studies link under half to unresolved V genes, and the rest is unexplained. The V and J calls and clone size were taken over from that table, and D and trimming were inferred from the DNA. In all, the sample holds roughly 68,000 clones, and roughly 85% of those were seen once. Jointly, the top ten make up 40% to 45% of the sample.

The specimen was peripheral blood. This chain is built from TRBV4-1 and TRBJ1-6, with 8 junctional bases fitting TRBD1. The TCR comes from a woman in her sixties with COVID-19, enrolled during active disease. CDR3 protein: CASRTGTGSSSYNSPLHF. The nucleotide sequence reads TGCGCCAGCAGGACCGGGACAGGCTCTAGCTCCTATAATTCACCCCTCCACTTT.